The 9 T cell receptor beta chains listed next were all sequenced from one sample in a study of blood T cells in healthy people across ages. The authors ran a second PCR of roughly 6 to 12 cycles using a sample-barcoded 5' primer and a J-beta primer mix. A single record per CDR3 protein comes from TCRdb applying MiXCR to the 5' RACE reads. The sample has 710,000 or so distinct CDR3 sequences, about a fifth seen once. Source material: blood. Receptor source: a man in his 70s in good health.

A few counts support this clonotype. The chain couples TRBV7-8 to TRBJ1-3; D may be TRBD1 (6 bases). The germline gives CDR1 SGHVS, CDR2 FQNEAQ. The CDR3 runs to 15 residues. V shed 8 bases and J shed 0 bases, with 14 bases lying between them. The CDR3: CASGPGADSGNTIYF. DNA of the CDR3: TGTGCCAGCGGCCCAGGGGCAGACTCTGGAAACACCATATATTTT. The whole variable domain, remainder taken from reference TRBV7-8 and TRBJ1-3, is GAGVSQSPRYKVAKRGQDVALRCDPISGHVSLFWYQQALGQGPEFLTYFQNEAQLDKSGLPSDRFFAERPEGSVSTLKIQRTQQEDSAVYLCASGPGADSGNTIYFGEGSWLTVV.

This clonotype was seen a handful of times. The rearrangement joins TRBV20-1 to TRBJ2-7, with 7 bases fitting TRBD2. The CDR3 is 14 residues long. The germline CDR1 and CDR2 sequences are DFQATT and SNEGSKA (reference sequence). V trimming: 5 bases; J trimming: 2 bases; junction bases outside the gene matches: 9. This chain's CDR3 is CSAPSASGTYEQYF. CDR3 bases: TGCAGTGCTCCCTCCGCTAGCGGTACCTACGAGCAGTACTTC.

In this sample, this clonotype turned up a few times. V and J are TRBV5-1 and TRBJ2-3; D possibly corresponds to TRBD2 (5 bases). The CDR3 length is 14 residues. The V gene's germline CDR1 is SGHRS and CDR2 YFSETQ. V lost 0 bases and J 5 bases, leaving 10 bases between the germline ends. The CDR3 DNA follows: TGCGCCAGCAGCTTGGCCGCGGGCAGAGATACGCAGTATTTT. Its translation: CASSLAAGRDTQYF.

This clonotype showed up just a few times. The chain employs TRBV10-3 and TRBJ1-1; D gene uncertain. V dropped 8 bases and J dropped 5 bases, with 15 bases sitting between them. The CDR3 loop spans 13 amino acids. Germline V CDR1 and CDR2: ENHRY, SYGVKD. In DNA, the CDR3 is TGTGCCATCCGAATGGAGGGTAGGACTGAAGCTTTCTTT. The encoded protein is CAIRMEGRTEAFF.

In its sample, this clonotype was seen many times. The V and J genes are TRBV20-1 and TRBJ2-4; possibly TRBD1 for D (6 bases). The germline CDR1 and CDR2 sequences are DFQATT and SNEGSKA (reference sequence). This CDR3 spans 14 amino acids. Trimming removed 6 bases at V and 0 bases at J, with 12 bases between. CDR3 protein: CSAYRDLAKNIQYF. In DNA form, the CDR3 reads TGCAGTGCCTACAGGGACCTAGCCAAAAACATTCAGTACTTC.

J is TRBJ1-2 and V is TRBV7-9; D unresolved. CDR3 size: 11 residues. Between the trimmed V and J ends, which lost 7 bases and 8 bases, there was a span of 11 bases. Germline V gene data show CDR1 as SEHNR and CDR2 as FQNEAQ (reference sequence). CDR3 bases: TGTGCCAGCACTCCACTGGTAGGCTACACCTTC. This translates into CASTPLVGYTF.

This clonotype was observed a few times. The chain couples TRBV5-6 to TRBJ1-6; maybe TRBD1 (5 bases). Germline CDR1 reads SGHDT; CDR2 reads YYEEEE. This CDR3 contains 18 residues. Deletions cut 3 bases from V and 1 base from J, with 17 bases between. In nucleotides, the CDR3 is TGTGCCAGCAGCTCCTATACAGGCGGGGGATCCTATAATTCACCCCTCCACTTT. It is translated as CASSSYTGGGSYNSPLHF.

The chain has TRBV20-1 and TRBJ2-1; the match to TRBD2 covers 10 bases. Germline CDR1 reads DFQATT; CDR2 reads SNEGSKA (reference sequence). CDR3 size: 15 residues. V was pared by 3 bases and J by 4 bases, with 6 bases of the junction left unmatched. DNA of the CDR3: TGCAGTGCTAGTGACTGGACTAGCGGTTACAATGAGCAGTTCTTC. Amino acids: CSASDWTSGYNEQFF.

This clonotype was seen a handful of times. This chain joins TRBV7-8 and TRBJ1-4, with TRBD1 matching 7 bases. V was clipped by 4 bases and J by 7 bases; unmatched bases: 6. Germline V gives CDR1 SGHVS, CDR2 FQNEAQ. The CDR3 contains 14 residues. CDR3 in DNA: TGTGCCAGCAGCTCCCGGGACAGCGGTGAAAAACTGTTTTTT. Translation gives CASSSRDSGEKLFF.